This TCR beta chain was observed in a study of identifying expanded T cells in peripheral blood. Study-level results: Over two and four weeks, about 15 and 19 clones changed, versus approximately 1.1 between replicates. Two-week clone count variance significantly increased as total template count grew.

The repertoire was sequenced with immunoSEQ multiplex PCR; TCRdb's copy has only in-frame clones and lacks some. The data hold roughly 84,000 clones, with 85% to 90% observed a single time. With respect to this clone: Its target is not known.

Healthy donors had no documented immune events, such as infections, while sampled. CDR1 is SGHNT and CDR2 is YYREEE in the germline V gene (reference sequence). The CDR3 extends over 17 amino acids. J was trimmed by 6 bases and V by 0 bases; bases with no gene match: 8. The TCR originated in a person aged 18 to 70 in good health. Sequenced material: blood. This rearrangement joins TRBV5-4 to TRBJ2-1; 11 bases align to TRBD2. CDR3 in amino acids: CASSLVSLAGGFNEQFF. The CDR3 bases are TGTGCCAGCAGCTTGGTCTCCCTAGCGGGAGGTTTCAATGAGCAGTTCTTC.